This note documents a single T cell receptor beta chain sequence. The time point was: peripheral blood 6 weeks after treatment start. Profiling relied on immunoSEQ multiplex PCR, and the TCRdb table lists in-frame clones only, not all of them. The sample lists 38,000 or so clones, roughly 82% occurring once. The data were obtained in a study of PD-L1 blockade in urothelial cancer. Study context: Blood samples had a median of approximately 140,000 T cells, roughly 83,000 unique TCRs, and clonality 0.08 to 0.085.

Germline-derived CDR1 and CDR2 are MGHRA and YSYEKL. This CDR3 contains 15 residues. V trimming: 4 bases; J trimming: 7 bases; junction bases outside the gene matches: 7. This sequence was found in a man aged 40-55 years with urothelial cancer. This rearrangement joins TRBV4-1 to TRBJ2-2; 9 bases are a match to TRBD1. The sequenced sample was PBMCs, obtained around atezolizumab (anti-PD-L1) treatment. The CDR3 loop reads CASSRSGTGHGELFF. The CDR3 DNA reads TGCGCCAGCAGCCGTTCCGGGACAGGGCACGGGGAGCTGTTTTTT.